This T cell receptor beta chain derives from a study of beta chain features in type 1 diabetes. Germline V gene sequence: CDR1 SGHTA, CDR2 FQGNSA. V was trimmed by 1 base and J by 2 bases, leaving 10 bases between them. CDR3 length: 15 amino acids. Points from the study as a whole: PCR could preferentially amplify shorter templates, alike in patients and controls. Among all four CD4+ subsets, Type 1 diabetes patients had TCRB CDR3s that were moderately but significantly shorter. Type 1 diabetes patients had VDJ junctions that carried fewer insertions and more deletions. Highly expressing activated T cells could be over-counted with a cDNA template.

cDNA synthesis used the whole RNA isolate, giving expressed TCRB sequences. The table came from immunoSEQ multiplex PCR; TCRdb's copy has only in-frame clones and leaves some out. This table holds more than 250,000 clones, about 15% found once. The sample holds a few counts of this clone. No antigen is known for it. The chain recombines TRBV7-2 with TRBJ2-3; TRBD1 might be the D (6 bases). This receptor was obtained from a man aged 18 to 29 with type 1 diabetes. Sequenced input: naive CD4+ T cells from blood. CDR3 protein: CASSLGQVTTDTQYF. As DNA, the CDR3 is TGTGCCAGCAGCTTAGGACAGGTTACCACAGATACGCAGTATTTT.